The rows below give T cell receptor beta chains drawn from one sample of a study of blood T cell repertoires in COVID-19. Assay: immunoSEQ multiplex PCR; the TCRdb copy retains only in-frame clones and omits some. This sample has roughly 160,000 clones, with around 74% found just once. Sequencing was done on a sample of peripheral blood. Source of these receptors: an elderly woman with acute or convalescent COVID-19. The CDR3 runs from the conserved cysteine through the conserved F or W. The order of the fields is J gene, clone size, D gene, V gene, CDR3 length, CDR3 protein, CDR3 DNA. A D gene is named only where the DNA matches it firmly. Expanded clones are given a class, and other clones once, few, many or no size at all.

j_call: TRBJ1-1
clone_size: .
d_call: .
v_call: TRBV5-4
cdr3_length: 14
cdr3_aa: CAAGGKEMNTEAFF
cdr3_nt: TGTGCCGCGGGGGGGAAAGAAATGAACACTGAAGCTTTCTTT

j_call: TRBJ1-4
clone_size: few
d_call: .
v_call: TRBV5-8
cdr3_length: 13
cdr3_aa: CATNRQVNEKLFF
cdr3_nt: TGTGCCACCAACCGACAGGTGAATGAAAAACTGTTTTTT

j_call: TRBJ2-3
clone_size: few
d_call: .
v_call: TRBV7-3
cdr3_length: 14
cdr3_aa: CASSLTPTDDTQYF
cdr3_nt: TGTGCCAGCAGCTTAACCCCGACTGATGATACGCAGTATTTT

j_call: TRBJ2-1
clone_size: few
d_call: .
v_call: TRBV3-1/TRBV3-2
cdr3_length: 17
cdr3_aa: CASSQDRAGITYNEQFF
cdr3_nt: TGTGCCAGCAGCCAAGATCGGGCAGGGATAACCTACAATGAGCAGTTCTTC

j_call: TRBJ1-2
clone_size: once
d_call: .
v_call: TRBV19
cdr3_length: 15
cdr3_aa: CASSTLQGTNYGYTF
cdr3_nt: TGTGCCAGTAGTACCCTACAGGGAACTAACTATGGCTACACCTTC

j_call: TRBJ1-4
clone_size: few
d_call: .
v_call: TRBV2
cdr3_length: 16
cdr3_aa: CASSEYFQGGNEKLFF
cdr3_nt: TGTGCCAGCAGTGAATACTTCCAGGGCGGAAATGAAAAACTGTTTTTT

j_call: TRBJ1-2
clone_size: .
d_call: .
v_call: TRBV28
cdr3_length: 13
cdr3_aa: CASSPGSLYGYTF
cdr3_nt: TGTGCCAGCAGTCCTGGCTCTCTCTATGGCTACACCTTC

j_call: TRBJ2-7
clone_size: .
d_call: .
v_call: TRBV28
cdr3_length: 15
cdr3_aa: CASNPLGEVTYEQYF
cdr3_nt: TGTGCCAGCAACCCCCTGGGGGAGGTGACCTACGAGCAGTACTTC

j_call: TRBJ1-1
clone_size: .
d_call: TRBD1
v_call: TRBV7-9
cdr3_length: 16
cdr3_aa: CASSYGGQGRRTEAFF
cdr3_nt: TGTGCCAGCAGCTACGGCGGACAGGGCCGCCGCACTGAAGCTTTCTTT

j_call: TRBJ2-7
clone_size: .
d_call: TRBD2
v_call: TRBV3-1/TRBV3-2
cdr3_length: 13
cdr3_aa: CASSLAGSYEQYF
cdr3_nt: TGTGCCAGCAGCTTAGCGGGGTCCTACGAGCAGTACTTC

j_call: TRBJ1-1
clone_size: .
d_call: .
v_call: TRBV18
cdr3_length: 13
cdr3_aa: CASSQLSNTEAFF
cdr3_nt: TGTGCCAGCTCACAACTTTCGAACACTGAAGCTTTCTTT

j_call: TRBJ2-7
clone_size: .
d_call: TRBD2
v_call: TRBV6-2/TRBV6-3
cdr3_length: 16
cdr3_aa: CASSSPWREGSYEQYF
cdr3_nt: TGTGCCAGCAGTTCCCCTTGGCGGGAGGGTTCCTACGAGCAGTACTTC

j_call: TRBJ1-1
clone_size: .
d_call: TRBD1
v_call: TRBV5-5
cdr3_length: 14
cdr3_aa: CASSQYRGDTEAFF
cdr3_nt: TGTGCCAGCAGCCAGTACAGGGGGGACACTGAAGCTTTCTTT

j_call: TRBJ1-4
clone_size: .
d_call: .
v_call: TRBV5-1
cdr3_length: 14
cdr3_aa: CASSRSTSDEKLFF
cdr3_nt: TGCGCCAGCAGCCGGAGCACGTCGGATGAAAAACTGTTTTTT

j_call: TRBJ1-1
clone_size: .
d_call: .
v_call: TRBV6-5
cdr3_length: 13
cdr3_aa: CASSYSQDTEAFF
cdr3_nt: TGTGCCAGCAGTTACTCTCAGGACACTGAAGCTTTCTTT

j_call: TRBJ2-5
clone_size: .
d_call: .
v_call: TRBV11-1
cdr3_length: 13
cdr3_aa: CASSLGLQETQYF
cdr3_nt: TGTGCCAGCAGCTTAGGACTACAAGAGACCCAGTACTTC

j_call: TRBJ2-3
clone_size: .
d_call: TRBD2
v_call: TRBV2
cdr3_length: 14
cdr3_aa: CASHRGLAADTQYF
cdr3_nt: TGTGCCAGCCATAGGGGACTAGCGGCAGATACGCAGTATTTT

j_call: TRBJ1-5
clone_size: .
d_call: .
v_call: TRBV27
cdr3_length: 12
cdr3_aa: CASSFLNQPQHF
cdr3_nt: TGTGCCAGCAGTTTCTTGAATCAGCCCCAGCATTTT

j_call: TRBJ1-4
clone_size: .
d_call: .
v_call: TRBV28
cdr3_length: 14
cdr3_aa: CASSNRDTYEKLFF
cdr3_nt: TGTGCCAGCAGTAACAGGGACACCTATGAAAAACTGTTTTTT

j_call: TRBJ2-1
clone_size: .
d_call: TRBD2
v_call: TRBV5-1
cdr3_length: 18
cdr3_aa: CASSLAPSGRAEYNEQFF
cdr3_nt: TGCGCCAGCAGCTTGGCCCCTAGCGGGAGGGCGGAGTACAATGAGCAGTTCTTC

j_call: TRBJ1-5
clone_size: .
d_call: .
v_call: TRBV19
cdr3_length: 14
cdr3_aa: CASSNHGTYQPQHF
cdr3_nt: TGTGCCAGTAGTAATCACGGGACATATCAGCCCCAGCATTTT

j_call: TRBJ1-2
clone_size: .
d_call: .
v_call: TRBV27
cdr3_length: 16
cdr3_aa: CASSLIHPRASDGYTF
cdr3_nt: TGTGCCAGCAGTTTAATCCATCCGAGGGCGAGCGATGGCTACACCTTC